This TCR beta chain was sequenced during a study of cytomegalovirus exposure and HLA in healthy donors. Findings and caveats of the study: The study flagged fewer than 200 TCR beta chains as cytomegalovirus-associated. In vitro work confirmed that a few CMV-associated chains recognize CMV antigens. Accurate prediction of most subjects' HLA-A and HLA-B alleles from TCR beta sequences was reported. Later work found most CMV-associated TCR beta chains apparently HLA-restricted.

Primers included in the PCR were 60 Vbeta and 13 Jbeta primers. Sequencing used immunoSEQ multiplex PCR; TCRdb keeps in-frame clones, though not all of them. Seen here are more than 70,000 clones, less than 85% observed once, and the top ten hold under 7%. V was cut by 8 bases and J by 7 bases, with 14 bases left in between. This CDR3 spans 12 amino acids. Germline loops: CDR1 SGHVS, CDR2 FQNEAQ. As regards this clone: Its cognate antigen is unknown.

The sequence was collected from a man aged 25-45 years in good health and CMV-seropositive. Sequenced: PBMCs. This chain joins TRBV7-8 and TRBJ2-5, with D perhaps TRBD2 (5 bases). The CDR3 reads CASSPGAGTQYF. CDR3 bases: TGTGCCAGCTCCCCTGGCGCGGGGACCCAGTACTTC.